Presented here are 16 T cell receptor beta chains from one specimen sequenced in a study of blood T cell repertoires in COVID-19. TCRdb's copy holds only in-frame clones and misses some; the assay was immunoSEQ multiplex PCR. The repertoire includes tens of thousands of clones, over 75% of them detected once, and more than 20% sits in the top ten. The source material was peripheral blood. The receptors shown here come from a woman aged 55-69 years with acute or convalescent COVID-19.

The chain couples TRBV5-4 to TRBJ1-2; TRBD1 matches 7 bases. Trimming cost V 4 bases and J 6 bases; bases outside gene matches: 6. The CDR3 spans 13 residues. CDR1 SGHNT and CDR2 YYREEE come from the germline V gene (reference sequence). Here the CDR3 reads CASSDTGVDGYTF. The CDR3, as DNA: TGTGCCAGCAGCGACACAGGGGTCGATGGCTACACCTTC.

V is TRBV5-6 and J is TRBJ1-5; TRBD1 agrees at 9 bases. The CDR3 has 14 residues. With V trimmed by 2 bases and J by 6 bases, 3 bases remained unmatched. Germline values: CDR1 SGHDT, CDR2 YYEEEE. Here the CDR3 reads CASSFGQGRQPQHF. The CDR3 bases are TGTGCCAGCAGCTTCGGACAGGGGCGTCAGCCCCAGCATTTT. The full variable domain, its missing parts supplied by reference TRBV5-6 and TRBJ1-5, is DAGVTQSPTHLIKTRGQQVTLRCSPKSGHDTVSWYQQALGQGPQFIFQYYEEEERQRGNFPDRFSGHQFPNYSSELNVNALLLGDSALYLCASSFGQGRQPQHFGDGTRLSIL.

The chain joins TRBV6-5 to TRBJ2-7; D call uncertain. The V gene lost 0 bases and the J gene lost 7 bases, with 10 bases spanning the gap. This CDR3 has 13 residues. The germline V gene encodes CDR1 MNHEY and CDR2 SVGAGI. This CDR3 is CASSYSIAKEQYF. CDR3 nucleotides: TGTGCCAGCAGTTACTCGATAGCAAAGGAGCAGTACTTC.

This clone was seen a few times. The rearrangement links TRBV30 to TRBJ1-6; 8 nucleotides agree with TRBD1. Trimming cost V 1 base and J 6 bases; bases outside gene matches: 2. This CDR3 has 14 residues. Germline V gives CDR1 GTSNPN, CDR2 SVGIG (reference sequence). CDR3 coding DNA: TGTGCCTGGAGTGGGACAGGGACTAATTCACCCCTCCACTTT. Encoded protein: CAWSGTGTNSPLHF.

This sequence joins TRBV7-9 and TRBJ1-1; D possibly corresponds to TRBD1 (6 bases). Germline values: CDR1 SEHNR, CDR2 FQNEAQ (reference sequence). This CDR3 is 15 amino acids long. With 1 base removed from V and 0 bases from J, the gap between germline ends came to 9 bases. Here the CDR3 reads CASSLGTALNTEAFF. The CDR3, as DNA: TGTGCCAGCAGCTTAGGGACAGCTTTGAACACTGAAGCTTTCTTT.

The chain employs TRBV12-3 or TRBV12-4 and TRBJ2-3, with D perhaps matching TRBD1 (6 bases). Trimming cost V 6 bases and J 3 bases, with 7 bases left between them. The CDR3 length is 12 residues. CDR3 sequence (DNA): TGTGCCAGCAGCCAGGGGACAGATACGCAGTATTTT. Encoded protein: CASSQGTDTQYF.

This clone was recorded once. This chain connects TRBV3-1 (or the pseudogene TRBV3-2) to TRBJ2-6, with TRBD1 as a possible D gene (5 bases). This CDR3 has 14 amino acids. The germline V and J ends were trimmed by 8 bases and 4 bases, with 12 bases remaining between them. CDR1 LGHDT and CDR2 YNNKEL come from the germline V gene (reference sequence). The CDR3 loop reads CASGRGFGANVLTF. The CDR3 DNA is TGTGCCAGCGGAAGGGGCTTCGGGGCCAACGTCCTGACTTTC.

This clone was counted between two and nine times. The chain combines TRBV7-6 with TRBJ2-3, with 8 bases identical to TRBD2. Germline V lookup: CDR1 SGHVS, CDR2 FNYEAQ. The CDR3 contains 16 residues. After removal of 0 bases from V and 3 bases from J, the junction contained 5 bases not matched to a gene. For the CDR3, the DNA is TGTGCCAGCAGCTTAGCTAGCGGGGAACCAACAGATACGCAGTATTTT. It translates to CASSLASGEPTDTQYF.

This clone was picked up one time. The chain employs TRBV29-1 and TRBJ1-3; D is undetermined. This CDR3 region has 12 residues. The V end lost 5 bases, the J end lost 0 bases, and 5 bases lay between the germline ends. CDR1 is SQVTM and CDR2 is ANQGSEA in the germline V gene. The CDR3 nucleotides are TGCAGCGTTTGGAGCTCTGGAAACACCATATATTTT. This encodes CSVWSSGNTIYF.

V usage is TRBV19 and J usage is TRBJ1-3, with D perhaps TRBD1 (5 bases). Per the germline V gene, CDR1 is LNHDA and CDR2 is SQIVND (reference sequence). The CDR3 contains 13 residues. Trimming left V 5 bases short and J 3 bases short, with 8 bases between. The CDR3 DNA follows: TGTGCCAGTAGTGCAGGGATTGGAAACACCATATATTTT. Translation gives CASSAGIGNTIYF.

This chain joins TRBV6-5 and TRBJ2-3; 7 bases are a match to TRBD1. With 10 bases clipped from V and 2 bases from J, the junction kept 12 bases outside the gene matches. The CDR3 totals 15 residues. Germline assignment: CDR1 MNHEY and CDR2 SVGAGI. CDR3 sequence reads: CATARETGFTDTQYF. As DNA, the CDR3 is TGTGCCACCGCCCGCGAGACAGGGTTCACAGATACGCAGTATTTT.

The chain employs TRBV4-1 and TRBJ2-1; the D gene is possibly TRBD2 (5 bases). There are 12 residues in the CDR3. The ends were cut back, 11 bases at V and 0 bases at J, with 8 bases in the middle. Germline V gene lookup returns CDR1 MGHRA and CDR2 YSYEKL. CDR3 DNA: TGCGCCCCGGGGAGCTCCTACAATGAGCAGTTCTTC. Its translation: CAPGSSYNEQFF.

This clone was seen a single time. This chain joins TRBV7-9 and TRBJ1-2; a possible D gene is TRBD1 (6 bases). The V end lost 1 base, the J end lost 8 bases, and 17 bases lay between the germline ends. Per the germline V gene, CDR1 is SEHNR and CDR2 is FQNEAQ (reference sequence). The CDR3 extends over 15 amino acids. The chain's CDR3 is CASSLDRAAGEGYTF. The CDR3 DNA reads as TGTGCCAGCAGCTTAGACCGGGCGGCAGGGGAAGGCTACACCTTC.

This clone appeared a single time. The CDR3 here is CASSPEPGQGENYGYTF. The CDR3 bases are TGTGCCAGCTCACCCGAACCGGGACAGGGGGAGAACTATGGCTACACCTTC. The chain is built from TRBV18 and TRBJ1-2, with TRBD1 matching over 11 bases. This CDR3 has 17 amino acids. Germline CDR1 and CDR2: KGHSH and LQKENI. The trim removed 3 bases at V and 2 bases at J, leaving 8 bases unmatched.

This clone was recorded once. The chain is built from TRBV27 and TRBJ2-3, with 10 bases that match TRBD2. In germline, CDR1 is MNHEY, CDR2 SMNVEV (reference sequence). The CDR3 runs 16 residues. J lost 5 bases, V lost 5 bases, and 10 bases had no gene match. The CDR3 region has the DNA TGTGCCAGCAGTCCAACACTAGCGGGGTGGGGAGATACGCAGTATTTT. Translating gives CASSPTLAGWGDTQYF.

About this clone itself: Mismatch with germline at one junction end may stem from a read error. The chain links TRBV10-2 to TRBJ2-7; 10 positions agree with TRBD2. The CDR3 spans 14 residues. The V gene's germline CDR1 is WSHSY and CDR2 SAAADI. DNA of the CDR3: TGCGCCAGCACTGAGCGGGGGGGGGCTTACGAGCAGTACTTC. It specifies CASTERGGAYEQYF.